These 14 T cell receptor beta chains came from one sample sequenced in a study of tumor-infiltrating lymphocytes in primary liver carcinoma (dated by TCRdb to the late 2010s). TRIzol reagent was used to extract blood RNA from unsorted whole blood, while the DNeasy Blood & Tissue kit provided the germline DNA. Sequencing used an Illumina HiSeq 2500. TCRbeta-specific cDNA was reverse-transcribed from about 0.45 ug total RNA using a constant-region primer and ProtoScript II reverse transcriptase. Construction of the TCRbeta libraries relied on three nested rounds of multiplex PCR, following a slightly modified ARM-PCR procedure. Each of the first two PCR rounds ran for about 10 cycles and used multiplex TRBV1-TRBV30 forward primers together with a Cbeta reverse primer. Through fastp at Q25 and MiXCR, TCRdb rebuilt clones from the public reads, retaining in-frame beta chains. A single entry per CDR3 protein holds the most common genes and DNA from its merged rows. This sample holds about 320,000 distinct CDR3 sequences; 55% to 65% were observed only once. The ten largest clones represent more than 8.5% of the sample.

The sequenced sample was peripheral blood. The origin of the receptors is a man aged 35 to 55 with primary liver carcinoma and hepatitis B virus infection.

This clonotype has a count of ten or more. This chain links TRBV29-1 with TRBJ2-2; D might be TRBD2 (5 bases). Trimming took 6 bases from V and 4 from J, leaving 12 bases between them. The CDR3 sequence is 13 residues long. Germline-derived CDR1 and CDR2 are SQVTM and ANQGSEA. The CDR3: CSVNTGSTGELFF. CDR3 DNA sequence: TGCAGCGTCAATACGGGGAGCACCGGGGAGCTGTTTTTT.

The chain has TRBV11-2 and TRBJ2-2; TRBD1 is a possible D gene (5 bases). Deletions cut 1 base from V and 2 bases from J, with 8 bases between. The CDR3 spans 15 residues. The germline CDR1 and CDR2 sequences are SGHAT and FQNNGV. The CDR3: CASSLVDTNTGELFF. The CDR3 region has the DNA TGTGCCAGCAGCTTAGTGGACACCAACACCGGGGAGCTGTTTTTT.

Notes on this clonotype: A much larger clone lies a single base off, so this may be a read error. The chain recombines TRBV7-2 with TRBJ2-2; D gene ambiguous. CDR1 and CDR2 (germline): SGHTA, FQGNSA. The CDR3 loop spans 15 amino acids. CDR3 region: CASSLLSVNIGELFF. The CDR3 DNA follows: TGTGCCAGCAGCTTATTATCTGTTAACATCGGGGAGCTGTTTTTT.

As for this clonotype: At one of its ends the junction is not consistent with the germline gene, which may arise from a read error. This sequence joins TRBV6-5 and TRBJ2-7; unclear D gene. The CDR3 totals 11 residues. Germline loops: CDR1 MNHEY, CDR2 SVGAGI. The CDR3 coding sequence is TGTGTCAGCACGATAGGGTACGAGCAGTATTTC. Its translation is CVSTIGYEQYF.

For this clonotype: The missing conserved phenylalanine or tryptophan at the end of this CDR3 makes a read error likely. The V gene is TRBV5-6, the J gene TRBJ2-2, with D maybe TRBD1 (5 bases). V lost 1 base, J lost 3 bases, and 16 bases lay in between. This CDR3 spans 17 amino acids. The germline V gene encodes CDR1 SGHDT and CDR2 YYEEEE. The DNA of the CDR3 is TGTGCCAGCAGCTTGTCGGTAAGGGGCGCCGACACCGGGGAGCTGTTTTTA. Translation: CASSLSVRGADTGELFL.

This rearrangement joins TRBV28 to TRBJ1-6; D is ambiguous. This CDR3 is built from 14 residues. V lost 3 bases and J 0 bases, leaving 3 bases between the germline ends. The germline V gene has CDR1 MDHEN and CDR2 SYDVKM. The CDR3 coding sequence is TGTGCCAGCAGTTTGCGCTCCTATAATTCACCCCTCCACTTT. It codes for CASSLRSYNSPLHF.

This clonotype has just one count. It is likely a read error, because the conserved phenylalanine at the end of the CDR3 is missing. CDR3: CASNEQLAHNEQFL. The CDR3 bases are TGTGCCAGCAATGAACAACTGGCCCACAATGAGCAGTTCTTA. The chain has TRBV6-1 and TRBJ2-1; D uncertain. The CDR3 is 14 amino acids. Germline loops: CDR1 MNHNS, CDR2 SASEGT.

Worth noting for this clonotype: A read error may produce the germline difference seen at one junction end. The chain has TRBV11-1 and TRBJ2-2; D not resolved. The CDR3 length is 13 residues. The germline gives CDR1 SGHAT, CDR2 FQDESV (reference sequence). CDR3 in amino acids: CASGGSNTRELFF. CDR3 nucleotides: TGTGCCAGCGGCGGATCGAACACCCGGGAGCTGTTTTTT.

Comments on this clonotype: With a much larger clone just one base away, this may be a read error. V gene TRBV10-3 combines with J gene TRBJ2-2; the D gene could be TRBD1 or TRBD2 (5 bases each). The CDR3 extends over 13 amino acids. Germline CDR1 ENHRY, CDR2 SYGVKD. V lost 7 bases and J 10 bases, leaving 16 bases between the germline ends. The CDR3 DNA reads as TGTGCCATCACTACGGACGGGGCCGAGGAGCTGTTTTTT. Its protein product is CAITTDGAEELFF.

This clonotype has at least ten counts. The V and J genes are TRBV11-2 and TRBJ2-1; D may be TRBD1 or TRBD2 (5 bases each). Germline-derived CDR1 and CDR2 are SGHAT and FQNNGV. This CDR3 is built from 14 residues. With 5 bases removed from V and 5 bases from J, the gap between germline ends came to 13 bases. The CDR3 here is CASSAWDRNNEQFF. The CDR3 bases are TGTGCCAGCAGCGCCTGGGACCGAAACAATGAGCAGTTCTTC.

The chain carries TRBV10-3 and TRBJ2-3; 7 nucleotides align to TRBD1. The germline V gene encodes CDR1 ENHRY and CDR2 SYGVKD. V was clipped by 6 bases and J by 8 bases; unmatched bases: 11. The CDR3 runs to 14 residues. In DNA, the CDR3 is TGTGCCATCAGGAGGGGACAGAGCATAGGTACGCAGTATTTT. It encodes CAIRRGQSIGTQYF.

About this clonotype: It is likely a read error, because the conserved phenylalanine at the end of the CDR3 is missing. The V call is TRBV4-3, the J call TRBJ2-7, with TRBD1 matching 12 bases. Germline CDR1 is LGHNA and CDR2 is YSLEER. Unmatched junction bases numbered 4, after V lost 4 bases and J lost 3 bases. This CDR3 has 15 residues. The CDR3 nucleotides read TGCGCCAGCAGCCCGGGGACAGGGGGCAACTACGAGCAGTACCTC. The encoded protein is CASSPGTGGNYEQYL.

A note on this clonotype: One base away lies a much larger clone, so this may be a sequencing read error. The chain recombines TRBV4-3 with TRBJ1-6, with 8 bases that match TRBD1. This CDR3 spans 17 amino acids. Germline-derived CDR1 and CDR2 are LGHNA and YSLEER. CDR3 coding DNA: TGCACCAGCAGCCAAGATTCGAGACAGGGGTTTGGTTCACCCCTCCACTTT. This gives the protein CTSSQDSRQGFGSPLHF.

This rearrangement joins TRBV28 to TRBJ2-2; D uncertain. Looked up from germline, CDR1 is MDHEN and CDR2 is SYDVKM. The CDR3 totals 13 residues. The ends were cut back, 6 bases at V and 5 bases at J, with 10 bases in the middle. Written as DNA, the CDR3 is TGTGCCAGCAGGATCGCCCTGACCGGGGAGCTGTTTTTT. Its translation: CASRIALTGELFF.